Below are 7 T cell receptor beta chains sequenced from a single sample in a study of beta chain features in type 1 diabetes. Expressed TCRB transcripts got sequenced, as all isolated RNA was reverse transcribed. This table comes from immunoSEQ multiplex PCR, and its TCRdb copy is limited to in-frame clones, with some not included. The sample contains 300,000 to 450,000 clones, about 20% of which appear only once. Sequenced material: naive CD4+ T cells from blood. The receptors were gathered from a young woman in good health.

This clone was seen a single time. Mismatch with germline at one junction end may stem from a read error. The chain recombines TRBV4-1 with TRBJ2-7; tentatively, D is TRBD1 or TRBD2 (7 bases each). Germline V gene lookup returns CDR1 MGHRA and CDR2 YSYEKL. The CDR3 runs to 15 residues. The CDR3 bases are TGTGCCAGCAGCCAAGGGAGGGGGCGAGGTGACGAGCAGTACTTC. It is translated as CASSQGRGRGDEQYF.

The rearrangement uses TRBV7-9 and TRBJ2-7; 7 positions agree with TRBD1. V was clipped by 5 bases and J by 0 bases; unmatched bases: 7. Germline CDR1 SEHNR, CDR2 FQNEAQ (reference sequence). This CDR3 has 15 residues. CDR3 residues: CASSPRTGHSYEQYF. The CDR3 nucleotides read TGTGCCAGCAGCCCCCGGACAGGACACTCCTACGAGCAGTACTTC.

In this sample, this clone turned up a few times. This CDR3 reads CASSSGTGMASGNTIYF. The CDR3 nucleotides read TGTGCCAGCAGCTCCGGGACAGGGATGGCCTCTGGAAACACCATATATTTT. The V call is TRBV7-9, the J call TRBJ1-3; TRBD1 matches at 9 bases. Per the germline V gene, CDR1 is SEHNR and CDR2 is FQNEAQ (reference sequence). The CDR3 has 17 amino acids. Germline trimming cut 4 bases from V and 0 bases from J; bases unmatched to any gene: 7.

The CDR3 region has the DNA TGCGCCAGCAGCTCGACAGGTGACTATGGCTACACCTTC. Its protein is CASSSTGDYGYTF. The chain joins TRBV5-1 to TRBJ1-2, with D perhaps TRBD1 (6 bases). Germline V lookup: CDR1 SGHRS, CDR2 YFSETQ. The CDR3 has 13 residues. Trimming pared 3 bases from V and 3 bases from J, leaving 9 bases between. Full variable domain (remainder filled in from reference TRBV5-1 and TRBJ1-2): KAGVTQTPRYLIKTRGQQVTLSCSPISGHRSVSWYQQTPGQGLQFLFEYFSETQRNKGNFPGRFSGRQFSNSRSEMNVSTLELGDSALYLCASSSTGDYGYTFGSGTRLTVV.

The V gene is TRBV7-2, the J gene TRBJ2-7, with D perhaps matching TRBD2 (7 bases). V dropped 7 bases and J dropped 5 bases, with 9 bases sitting between them. CDR1 SGHTA and CDR2 FQGNSA come from the germline V gene. The CDR3 totals 11 residues. The CDR3 region is CASTGGHEQYF. For the CDR3, the DNA is TGTGCCAGCACGGGGGGCCACGAGCAGTACTTC.

This clone was recorded a few times. The chain links TRBV5-1 to TRBJ1-2; the match to TRBD1 covers 7 bases. CDR1 and CDR2 (germline): SGHRS, YFSETQ. The CDR3 is 15 amino acids. The V and J ends lost 1 base and 2 bases, in that order; junction bases with no gene match: 5. The CDR3 bases are TGCGCCAGCAGCTTGACAGGGGAGGCGAACTATGGCTACACCTTC. Translation: CASSLTGEANYGYTF.

The chain joins TRBV30 to TRBJ2-7, with TRBD1 matching 9 bases. Looked up from germline, CDR1 is GTSNPN and CDR2 is SVGIG (reference sequence). V dropped 0 bases and J dropped 4; count of bases not matched to a gene: 7. The CDR3 covers 15 residues. The CDR3 protein is CAWSVPGTGKYEQYF. The CDR3, as DNA: TGTGCCTGGAGTGTACCCGGGACAGGGAAGTACGAGCAGTACTTC.